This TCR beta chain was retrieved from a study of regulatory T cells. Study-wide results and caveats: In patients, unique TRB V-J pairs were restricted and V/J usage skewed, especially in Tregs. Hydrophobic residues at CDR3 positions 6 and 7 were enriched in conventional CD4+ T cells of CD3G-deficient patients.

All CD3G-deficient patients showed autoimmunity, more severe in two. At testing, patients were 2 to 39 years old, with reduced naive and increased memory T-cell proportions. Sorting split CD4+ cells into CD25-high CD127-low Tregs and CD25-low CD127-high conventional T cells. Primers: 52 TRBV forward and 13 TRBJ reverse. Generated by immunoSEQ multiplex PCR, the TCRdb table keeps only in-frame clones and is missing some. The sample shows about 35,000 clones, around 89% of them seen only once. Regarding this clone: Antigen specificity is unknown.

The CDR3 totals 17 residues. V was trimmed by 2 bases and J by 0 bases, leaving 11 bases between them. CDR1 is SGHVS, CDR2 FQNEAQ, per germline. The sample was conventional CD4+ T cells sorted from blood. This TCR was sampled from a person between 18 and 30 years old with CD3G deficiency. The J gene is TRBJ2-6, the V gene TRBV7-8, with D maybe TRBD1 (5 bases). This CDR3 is CASSLYPDSSGANVLTF. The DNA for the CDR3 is TGTGCCAGCAGCTTATACCCCGACAGCTCTGGGGCCAACGTCCTGACTTTC.